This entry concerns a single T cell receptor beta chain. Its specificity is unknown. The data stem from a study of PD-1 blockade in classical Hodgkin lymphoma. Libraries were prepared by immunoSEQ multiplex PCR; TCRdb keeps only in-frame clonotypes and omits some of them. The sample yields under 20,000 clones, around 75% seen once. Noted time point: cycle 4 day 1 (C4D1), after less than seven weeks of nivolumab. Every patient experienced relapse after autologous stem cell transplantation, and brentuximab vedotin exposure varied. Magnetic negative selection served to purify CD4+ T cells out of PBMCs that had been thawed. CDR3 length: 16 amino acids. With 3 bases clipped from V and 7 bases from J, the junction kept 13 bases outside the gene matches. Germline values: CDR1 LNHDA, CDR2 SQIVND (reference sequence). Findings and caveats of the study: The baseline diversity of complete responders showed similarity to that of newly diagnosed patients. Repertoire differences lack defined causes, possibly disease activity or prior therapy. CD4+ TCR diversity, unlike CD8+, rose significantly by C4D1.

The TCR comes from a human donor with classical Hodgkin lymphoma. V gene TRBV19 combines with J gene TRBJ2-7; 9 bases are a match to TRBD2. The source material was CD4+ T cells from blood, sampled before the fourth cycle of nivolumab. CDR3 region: CASSIGGLAGISEQYF. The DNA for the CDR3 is TGTGCCAGTAGTATCGGGGGTCTAGCGGGAATTAGTGAGCAGTACTTC. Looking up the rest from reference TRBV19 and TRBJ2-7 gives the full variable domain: DGGITQSPKYLFRKEGQNVTLSCEQNLNHDAMYWYRQDPGQGLRLIYYSQIVNDFQKGDIAEGYSVSREKKESFPLTVTSAQKNPTAFYLCASSIGGLAGISEQYFGPGTRLTVT.